The clone carrying this T cell receptor beta chain was counted at least ten times. Antigen specificity is unknown. This record comes from a study of neurological immune-mediated disorders. Study-wide results and caveats: While HTLV-1-associated myelopathy showed the greatest TCR clonal expansion, multiple sclerosis showed the least, falling below healthy controls.

Via MiXCR, TCRdb re-called the 5' RACE reads, giving one row per CDR3 protein. The sample comprises 20,000 to 30,000 distinct CDR3 sequences, around 14% of which are singletons, and roughly 5.5% rests with the top ten. Germline trimming cut 3 bases from V and 10 bases from J; bases unmatched to any gene: 3. This CDR3 has 12 residues. Germline V gene data show CDR1 as SEHNR and CDR2 as FQNEAQ (reference sequence). Time point noted: technical triplicate 1. The gene calls are TRBV7-9 and TRBJ2-1, with 7 nucleotides matching TRBD2. Sequencing used CD4+ T cells from blood. This sequence originates from a female donor with HTLV-1-associated myelopathy (HAM/TSP). The CDR3 reads CASSLLSGEQFF. CDR3 sequence (DNA): TGTGCCAGCAGCTTGCTTAGCGGGGAGCAGTTCTTC.